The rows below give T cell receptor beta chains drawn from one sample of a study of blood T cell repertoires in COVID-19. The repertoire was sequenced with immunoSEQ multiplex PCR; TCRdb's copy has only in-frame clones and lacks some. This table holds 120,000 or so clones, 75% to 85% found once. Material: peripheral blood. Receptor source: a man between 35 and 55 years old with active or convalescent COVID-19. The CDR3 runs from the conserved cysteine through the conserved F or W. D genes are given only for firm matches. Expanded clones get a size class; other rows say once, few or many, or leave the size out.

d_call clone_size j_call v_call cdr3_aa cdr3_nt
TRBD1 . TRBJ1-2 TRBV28 CASSAPDREREGYTF TGTGCCAGCAGTGCCCCGGACAGGGAGAGGGAAGGCTACACCTTC
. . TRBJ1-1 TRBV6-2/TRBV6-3 CASSYLGDTEAFF TGTGCCAGCAGTTACTTAGGGGACACTGAAGCTTTCTTT
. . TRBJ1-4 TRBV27 CASRLNMQGPFNEKLFF TGTGCCAGCAGGTTGAATATGCAGGGGCCTTTTAATGAAAAACTGTTTTTT
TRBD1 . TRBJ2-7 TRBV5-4 CASTPGGQGTHEQYF TGTGCCAGCACCCCCGGGGGACAGGGGACACACGAGCAGTACTTC
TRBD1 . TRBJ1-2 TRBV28 CASSLFWRTGQGRQNYGYTF TGTGCCAGCAGTTTATTCTGGAGAACGGGACAGGGACGCCAGAACTATGGCTACACCTTC
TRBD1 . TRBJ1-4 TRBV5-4 CASSSGGQGDEKLFF TGTGCCAGCAGCTCTGGAGGACAGGGGGATGAAAAACTGTTTTTT
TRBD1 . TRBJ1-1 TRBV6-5 CASSSRQGSNTEAFF TGTGCCAGCAGTTCCAGACAGGGCTCGAACACTGAAGCTTTCTTT
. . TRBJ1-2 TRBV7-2 CASKIGANYGYTF TGTGCCAGCAAAATAGGAGCTAACTATGGCTACACCTTC
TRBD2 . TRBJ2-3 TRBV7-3 CASSLSGVSTDTQYF TGTGCCAGCAGCCTAAGCGGGGTTAGCACAGATACGCAGTATTTT
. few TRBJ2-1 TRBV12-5 CASGRGSRSNEQFF TGTGCTAGTGGAAGGGGCTCCAGGAGCAATGAGCAGTTCTTC
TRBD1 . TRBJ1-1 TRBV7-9 CASSSQGGVNTEAFF TGTGCCAGCAGCTCTCAGGGGGGTGTGAACACTGAAGCTTTCTTT
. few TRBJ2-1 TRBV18 CASSPNSGGSGNEQFF TGTGCCAGCTCACCCAACAGCGGTGGGAGCGGTAATGAGCAGTTCTTC
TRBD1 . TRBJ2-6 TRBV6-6 CASSPQAGGPGANVLTF TGTGCCAGCAGTCCTCAGGCAGGGGGCCCTGGGGCCAACGTCCTGACTTTC
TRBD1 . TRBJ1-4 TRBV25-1 CASRPTSGTGREKLFF TGTGCCAGCAGGCCGACCTCCGGGACAGGGAGGGAAAAACTGTTTTTT
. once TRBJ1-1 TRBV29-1 CSVRTAGSNTEAFF TGCAGCGTCCGAACGGCAGGGTCGAACACTGAAGCTTTCTTT
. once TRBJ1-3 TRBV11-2 CASSLSGAVDTIYF TGTGCCAGCAGCCTCTCAGGTGCCGTCGACACCATATATTTT